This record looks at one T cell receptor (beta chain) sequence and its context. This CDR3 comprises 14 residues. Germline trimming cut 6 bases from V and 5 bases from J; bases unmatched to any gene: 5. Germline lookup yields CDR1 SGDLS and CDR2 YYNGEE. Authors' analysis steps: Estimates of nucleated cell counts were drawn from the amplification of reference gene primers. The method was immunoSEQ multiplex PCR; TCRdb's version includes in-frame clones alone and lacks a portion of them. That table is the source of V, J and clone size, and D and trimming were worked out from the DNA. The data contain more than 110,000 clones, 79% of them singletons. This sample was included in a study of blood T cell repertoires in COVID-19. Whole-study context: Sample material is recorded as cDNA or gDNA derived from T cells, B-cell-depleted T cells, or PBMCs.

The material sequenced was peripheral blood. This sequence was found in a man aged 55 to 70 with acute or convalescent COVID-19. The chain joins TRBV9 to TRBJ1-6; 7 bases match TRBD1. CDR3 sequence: CASKRDSDNSPLHF. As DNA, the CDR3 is TGTGCCAGCAAACGGGACAGTGATAATTCACCCCTCCACTTT. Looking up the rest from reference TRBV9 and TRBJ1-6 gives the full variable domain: DSGVTQTPKHLITATGQRVTLRCSPRSGDLSVYWYQQSLDQGLQFLIQYYNGEERAKGNILERFSAQQFPDLHSELNLSSLELGDSALYFCASKRDSDNSPLHFGNGTRLTVT.